This passage covers 29 T cell receptor beta chains from one sample sequenced in a study of blood T cell repertoires in COVID-19. Generated by immunoSEQ multiplex PCR, the TCRdb table keeps only in-frame clones and is missing some. The data contain approximately 74,000 clones, around 88% of them singletons. Specimen: peripheral blood. The receptors were gathered from a woman of 80 years or more with active or convalescent COVID-19.

This clone was observed a single time. This chain uses TRBV2 with TRBJ2-5, with 8 bases that match TRBD2. The J segment lost 6 bases and the V segment lost 7 bases, leaving 10 bases of the junction unmatched. The CDR3 spans 14 residues. Germline V gene data show CDR1 as SNHLY and CDR2 as FYNNEI. The CDR3 nucleotides read TGTGCCAGCACCCGGGAGGGGGGAGCCCAGACCCAGTACTTC. Translated, it gives CASTREGGAQTQYF.

The chain links TRBV29-1 to TRBJ1-1, with 8 bases aligning to TRBD1. Germline-derived CDR1 and CDR2 are SQVTM and ANQGSEA. The CDR3 has 14 residues. V lost 7 bases, J lost 1 base, and 8 bases stayed unmatched. The CDR3 here is CSAWTGRKNTEAFF. CDR3 in DNA: TGCAGCGCTTGGACAGGGCGCAAGAACACTGAAGCTTTCTTT.

The gene calls are TRBV5-4 and TRBJ2-5; 8 bases are a match to TRBD1. Germline V gives CDR1 SGHNT, CDR2 YYREEE (reference sequence). There are 15 residues in the CDR3. Germline trimming cut 0 bases from V and 5 bases from J; bases unmatched to any gene: 6. The CDR3 here is CASSLGQGAGETQYF. In nucleotides, the CDR3 is TGTGCCAGCAGCTTGGGCCAGGGGGCTGGGGAGACCCAGTACTTC.

This chain uses TRBV5-1 with TRBJ1-1; 9 bases are shared with TRBD1. This CDR3 contains 14 residues. Germline assignment: CDR1 SGHRS and CDR2 YFSETQ. The junction had 7 bases not matched to a gene; V was cut back by 6 bases and J by 4 bases. CDR3 nucleotide sequence: TGCGCCAGCAACCGGGACAGGGCGAGCACTGAAGCTTTCTTT. Amino acids: CASNRDRASTEAFF.

The rearrangement joins TRBV9 to TRBJ1-5; no clear D. V shed 2 bases and J shed 4 bases, with 10 bases lying between them. Germline V lookup: CDR1 SGDLS, CDR2 YYNGEE. The CDR3 consists of 14 residues. The CDR3 region has the DNA TGTGCCAGCAGCGTTATGGCAGATAATCAGCCCCAGCATTTT. This translates into CASSVMADNQPQHF.

The chain is built from TRBV10-3 and TRBJ2-5; 9 bases agree with TRBD1. The CDR3 runs 15 residues. Germline V CDR1 and CDR2: ENHRY, SYGVKD. Unmatched junction bases numbered 10, after V lost 6 bases and J lost 5 bases. The CDR3 reads CAISTSTGGMETQYF. DNA for the CDR3: TGTGCCATCAGCACCTCCACAGGGGGCATGGAGACCCAGTACTTC.

The rearrangement uses TRBV5-1 and TRBJ2-1; D remains ambiguous. The CDR3 length is 15 residues. V lost 0 bases to trimming and J lost 0 bases, with 7 bases between them. Germline values: CDR1 SGHRS, CDR2 YFSETQ. The CDR3 reads CASSLVGTSYNEQFF. DNA of the CDR3: TGCGCCAGCAGCTTGGTTGGCACCTCCTACAATGAGCAGTTCTTC.

This clone was detected a few times. The chain carries TRBV15 and TRBJ2-5; 10 bases are a match to TRBD2. Germline V gene data show CDR1 as LNHNV and CDR2 as YYDKDF (reference sequence). V shed 3 bases and J 4 bases; nucleotides not matched to a gene: 2. The CDR3 sequence is 14 residues long. CDR3 bases: TGTGCCACCAGCAGGTTAGCGGGGGGAGAGACCCAGTACTTC. Protein sequence: CATSRLAGGETQYF.

This chain uses TRBV7-3 with TRBJ1-1; D possibly corresponds to TRBD1 (5 bases). The CDR3 is 13 residues long. CDR1 SGHTA and CDR2 FQGTGA come from the germline V gene. V shed 4 bases and J shed 1 base, with 7 bases lying between them. CDR3 sequence: CASSSGQNTEAFF. CDR3 DNA: TGTGCCAGCAGCTCCGGACAGAACACTGAAGCTTTCTTT.

The chain uses TRBV18 and TRBJ1-2, with TRBD1 identical over 8 bases. The CDR3 is 14 amino acids. Germline CDR1 is KGHSH and CDR2 is LQKENI. Germline trimming cut 5 bases from V and 6 bases from J; bases unmatched to any gene: 8. The CDR3 here is CASSSQGARDGYTF. The CDR3, as DNA: TGTGCCAGCTCATCGCAGGGGGCGCGGGATGGCTACACCTTC.

The sample holds a few counts of this clone. V is TRBV2 and J is TRBJ1-1, with 9 bases that match TRBD1. With 4 bases clipped from V and 0 bases from J, the junction kept 6 bases outside the gene matches. This CDR3 has 16 amino acids. CDR1 and CDR2 (germline): SNHLY, FYNNEI. In nucleotides, the CDR3 is TGTGCCAGCAGTGCCCACAGGGGGCAAGTGAACACTGAAGCTTTCTTT. Amino acid sequence: CASSAHRGQVNTEAFF.

The J gene is TRBJ2-1, the V gene TRBV24-1; TRBD1 aligns across 7 bases. Germline assignment: CDR1 KGHDR and CDR2 SFDVKD. J was trimmed by 9 bases and V by 3 bases; bases with no gene match: 4. The CDR3 spans 13 residues. In nucleotides, the CDR3 is TGTGCCACCAGTGATCTAGACAGGGCTGAGCAGTTCTTC. This gives the protein CATSDLDRAEQFF.

This chain joins TRBV5-1 and TRBJ2-3; 15 bases match TRBD2. This CDR3 has 17 amino acids. Germline CDR1 and CDR2: SGHRS and YFSETQ. With 4 bases clipped from V and 3 bases from J, the junction kept 6 bases outside the gene matches. The chain's CDR3 is CASSLGLAGGLTDTQYF. CDR3 coding DNA: TGCGCCAGCAGCCTGGGACTAGCGGGGGGATTGACAGATACGCAGTATTTT.

The gene calls are TRBV5-1 and TRBJ2-5, with D tentatively TRBD2 (5 bases). The CDR3 runs 13 residues. CDR1 is SGHRS and CDR2 is YFSETQ in the germline V gene. V lost 5 bases and J lost 5, with 13 bases in between. The chain's CDR3 is CASRSTPGETQYF. DNA of the CDR3: TGCGCCAGCAGGAGTACCCCGGGGGAGACCCAGTACTTC.

The J gene is TRBJ2-1, the V gene TRBV9, with D perhaps TRBD2 (6 bases). The CDR3 contains 13 residues. Trimming took off 3 bases at V and 5 bases at J, with 9 bases between the two ends. Germline loops: CDR1 SGDLS, CDR2 YYNGEE. The CDR3 DNA reads TGTGCCAGCAGCGCGGGACTCCACAATGAGCAGTTCTTC. It specifies CASSAGLHNEQFF. Supplemented by reference TRBV9 and TRBJ2-1, the full variable domain reads DSGVTQTPKHLITATGQRVTLRCSPRSGDLSVYWYQQSLDQGLQFLIQYYNGEERAKGNILERFSAQQFPDLHSELNLSSLELGDSALYFCASSAGLHNEQFFGPGTRLTVL.

This chain uses TRBV7-6 with TRBJ1-3; 7 bases align to TRBD1. After removal of 2 bases from V and 3 bases from J, the junction contained 4 bases not matched to a gene. The germline V gene encodes CDR1 SGHVS and CDR2 FNYEAQ. The CDR3 has 15 amino acids. CDR3 loop: CASSLYRGRGNTIYF. The DNA of the CDR3 is TGTGCCAGCAGCTTATACAGGGGACGTGGAAACACCATATATTTT.

V gene TRBV5-1 combines with J gene TRBJ1-5; TRBD1 matches at 8 bases. Unmatched junction bases numbered 4, after V lost 2 bases and J lost 6 bases. Germline loops: CDR1 SGHRS, CDR2 YFSETQ. The CDR3 is made up of 14 amino acids. CDR3 in amino acids: CASSLGQGVQPQHF. The CDR3 DNA follows: TGCGCCAGCAGCTTAGGACAGGGAGTTCAGCCCCAGCATTTT. Full variable domain (remainder filled in from reference TRBV5-1 and TRBJ1-5): KAGVTQTPRYLIKTRGQQVTLSCSPISGHRSVSWYQQTPGQGLQFLFEYFSETQRNKGNFPGRFSGRQFSNSRSEMNVSTLELGDSALYLCASSLGQGVQPQHFGDGTRLSIL.

This clone was seen more than once but under ten times. This chain uses TRBV30 with TRBJ1-5, with TRBD1 matching over 10 bases. The V gene's germline CDR1 is GTSNPN and CDR2 SVGIG (reference sequence). V dropped 5 bases and J dropped 2; count of bases not matched to a gene: 3. This CDR3 has 14 amino acids. CDR3 sequence: CAWSGTGGNQPQHF. Here the CDR3 DNA reads TGTGCCTGGTCCGGGACAGGGGGCAATCAGCCCCAGCATTTT.

The chain employs TRBV27 and TRBJ2-7; 7 bases map to TRBD1. The CDR3 is 15 residues long. After removal of 8 bases from V and 2 bases from J, the junction contained 12 bases not matched to a gene. CDR1 and CDR2 (germline): MNHEY, SMNVEV (reference sequence). The CDR3 loop is CASSNVDRYTYEQYF. CDR3 nucleotides: TGTGCCAGCTCCAATGTGGACAGGTACACCTACGAGCAGTACTTC.

The chain employs TRBV11-2 and TRBJ2-1, with 7 bases matching TRBD2. CDR3 length equals 16 residues. The V and J ends lost 8 bases and 4 bases, in that order; junction bases with no gene match: 14. In germline, CDR1 is SGHAT, CDR2 FQNNGV. DNA for the CDR3: TGTGCCAGCGCCCTCCGTGTTAGCGGGCCTTACAATGAGCAGTTCTTC. It specifies CASALRVSGPYNEQFF. Variable domain in full (rest from reference TRBV11-2 and TRBJ2-1): EAGVAQSPRYKIIEKRQSVAFWCNPISGHATLYWYQQILGQGPKLLIQFQNNGVVDDSQLPKDRFSAERLKGVDSTLKIQPAKLEDSAVYLCASALRVSGPYNEQFFGPGTRLTVL.

This clone has just a few counts. CDR3 sequence reads: CASSVDRGQGGYTF. In nucleotides, the CDR3 is TGTGCCAGCAGTGTCGACAGGGGGCAAGGTGGCTACACCTTC. This chain connects TRBV6-4 to TRBJ1-2; 10 bases are a match to TRBD1. This CDR3 has 14 residues. Germline V gives CDR1 MRHNA, CDR2 SNTAGT. Trimming at V came to 4 bases and at J to 7 bases, leaving 6 bases not matched to a gene.

J is TRBJ2-7 and V is TRBV21-1; the table calls TRBD1, which could not be checked here. TRBV21-1 is labeled a pseudogene. This CDR3 comprises 17 residues. The CDR3 sequence is CASSKRCYRGPSGEQYF. The CDR3 bases are TGTGCCAGCAGCAAACGATGCTACAGGGGGCCCTCGGGCGAGCAGTACTTC.

The chain joins TRBV5-1 to TRBJ2-3, with 10 bases aligning to TRBD2. Germline V lookup: CDR1 SGHRS, CDR2 YFSETQ. The CDR3 consists of 16 residues. Trimming took 2 bases from V and 3 from J; bases not matched to a gene: 6. The CDR3 spells CASSFGSGGATDTQYF. CDR3 nucleotide sequence: TGCGCCAGCAGCTTCGGAAGCGGGGGGGCGACAGATACGCAGTATTTT.

The chain employs TRBV24-1 and TRBJ1-3; D is perhaps TRBD1 (5 bases). CDR3 length: 14 residues. Trimming removed 4 bases at V and 2 bases at J, with 8 bases between. Germline V CDR1 and CDR2: KGHDR, SFDVKD. CDR3 sequence reads: CATSDPGAGNTIYF. CDR3 in DNA: TGTGCCACCAGTGACCCGGGGGCTGGAAACACCATATATTTT.

The J gene is TRBJ2-3, the V gene TRBV6-5; D uncertain. CDR3 length equals 16 residues. Germline CDR1 reads MNHEY; CDR2 reads SVGAGI. With 2 bases removed from V and 1 base from J, the gap between germline ends came to 13 bases. The DNA for the CDR3 is TGTGCCAGCAGTTACCAGGCTGTCACCCGCACAGATACGCAGTATTTT. The encoded protein is CASSYQAVTRTDTQYF.

The chain employs TRBV5-8 and TRBJ2-7; 12 bases align to TRBD2. Per the germline V gene, CDR1 is SGHTS and CDR2 is YDEGEE. The ends lost 4 bases at V and 7 bases at J; junction bases unmatched: 12. The CDR3 has 16 residues. The CDR3 bases are TGTGCCAGCAGCAAAGTTAGACTAGCGGGAGTCCGGGAGCAGTACTTC. This gives the protein CASSKVRLAGVREQYF. Complete variable domain (other parts from reference TRBV5-8 and TRBJ2-7): EAGVTQSPTHLIKTRGQQATLRCSPISGHTSVYWYQQALGLGLQFLLWYDEGEERNRGNFPPRFSGRQFPNYSSELNVNALELEDSALYLCASSKVRLAGVREQYFGPGTRLTVT.

The gene calls are TRBV19 and TRBJ2-4; D is possibly TRBD1 (5 bases). This CDR3 contains 15 residues. Germline loops: CDR1 LNHDA, CDR2 SQIVND (reference sequence). V lost 6 bases to trimming and J lost 0 bases, with 12 bases between them. CDR3 sequence (DNA): TGTGCCAGTAGCCGAGACAGAATAGCCAAAAACATTCAGTACTTC. Translating it yields CASSRDRIAKNIQYF.

This clone was counted a single time. The V and J genes are TRBV2 and TRBJ2-7, with D hard to call. V was clipped by 11 bases and J by 7 bases, with 21 bases between them. The CDR3 covers 13 residues. Germline values: CDR1 SNHLY, CDR2 FYNNEI. This chain's CDR3 is CARSGAGSPEQYF. CDR3 DNA sequence: TGTGCCCGCTCCGGTGCAGGTTCTCCTGAGCAGTACTTC.

The chain combines TRBV11-2 with TRBJ1-3; weak D call: TRBD1 (5 bases). Germline loops: CDR1 SGHAT, CDR2 FQNNGV. V was pared by 5 bases and J by 0 bases, with 8 bases between. CDR3 size: 14 residues. Here the CDR3 DNA reads TGTGCCAGCAGCCGACAGAACTCTGGAAACACCATATATTTT. Its translation is CASSRQNSGNTIYF. Based on the CDR3 plus reference TRBV11-2 and TRBJ1-3, the full variable domain is EAGVAQSPRYKIIEKRQSVAFWCNPISGHATLYWYQQILGQGPKLLIQFQNNGVVDDSQLPKDRFSAERLKGVDSTLKIQPAKLEDSAVYLCASSRQNSGNTIYFGEGSWLTVV.